This T cell receptor beta chain was sequenced for a study of T-cell reconstitution after alpha-beta-depleted transplantation in children. Germline loops: CDR1 SGHTA, CDR2 FQGNSA. This CDR3 comprises 14 residues. The V end was cut by 4 bases, the J end by 2 bases, with 9 bases between. Unique molecular identifiers were used to barcode this TCRbeta library. TCRdb itself ran the PCR reads through MiXCR, one entry per CDR3 protein. The sample contains hundreds of thousands of distinct CDR3 sequences, 10% to 13% of which appear only once. This material consisted of PBMCs from the stem cell graft donor, taken from the stem cell graft. The source of this sequence is a human donor who donated a stem cell graft to a child with acute myeloid leukemia. The rearrangement joins TRBV7-2 to TRBJ1-5, with no clear D. The chain's CDR3 is CASSSTSGNQPQHF. The CDR3 coding sequence is TGTGCCAGCAGCTCGACATCGGGCAATCAGCCCCAGCATTTT.